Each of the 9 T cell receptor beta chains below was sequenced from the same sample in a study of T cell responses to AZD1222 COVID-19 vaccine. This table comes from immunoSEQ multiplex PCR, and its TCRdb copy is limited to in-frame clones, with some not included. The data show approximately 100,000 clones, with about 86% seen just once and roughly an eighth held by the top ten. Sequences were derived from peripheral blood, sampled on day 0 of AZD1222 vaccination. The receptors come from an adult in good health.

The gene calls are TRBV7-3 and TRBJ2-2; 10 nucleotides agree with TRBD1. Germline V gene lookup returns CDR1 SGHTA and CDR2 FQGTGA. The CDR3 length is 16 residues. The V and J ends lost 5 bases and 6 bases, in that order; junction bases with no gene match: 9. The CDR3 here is CASSLSGQGLAGELFF. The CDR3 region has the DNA TGTGCCAGCAGCCTTTCGGGACAGGGGTTAGCCGGGGAGCTGTTTTTT. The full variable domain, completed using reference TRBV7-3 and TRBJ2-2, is GAGVSQTPSNKVTEKGKYVELRCDPISGHTALYWYRQSLGQGPEFLIYFQGTGAADDSGLPNDRFFAVRPEGSVSTLKIQRTERGDSAVYLCASSLSGQGLAGELFFGEGSRLTVL.

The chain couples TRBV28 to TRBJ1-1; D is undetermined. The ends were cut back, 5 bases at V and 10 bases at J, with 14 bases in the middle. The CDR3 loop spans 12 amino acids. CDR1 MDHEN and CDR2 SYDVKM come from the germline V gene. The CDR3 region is CASSPSNAAAFF. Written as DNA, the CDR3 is TGTGCCAGCAGTCCCTCAAATGCGGCAGCTTTCTTT.

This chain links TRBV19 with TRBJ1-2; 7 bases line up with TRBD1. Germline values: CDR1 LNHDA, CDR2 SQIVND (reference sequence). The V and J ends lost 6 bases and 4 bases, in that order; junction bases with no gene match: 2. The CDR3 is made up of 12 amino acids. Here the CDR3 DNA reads TGTGCCAGTAGCCAGGGGGTCTATGGCTACACCTTC. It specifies CASSQGVYGYTF.

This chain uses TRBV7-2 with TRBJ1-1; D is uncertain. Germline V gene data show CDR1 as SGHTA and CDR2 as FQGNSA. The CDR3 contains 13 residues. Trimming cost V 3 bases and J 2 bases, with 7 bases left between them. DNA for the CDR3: TGTGCCAGCAGCTTGCAAGAAAACACTGAAGCTTTCTTT. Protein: CASSLQENTEAFF.

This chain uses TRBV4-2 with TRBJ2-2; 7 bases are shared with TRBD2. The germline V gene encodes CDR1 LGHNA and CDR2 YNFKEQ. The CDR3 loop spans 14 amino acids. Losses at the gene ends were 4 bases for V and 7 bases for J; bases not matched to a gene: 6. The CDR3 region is CASSPGGGYGELFF. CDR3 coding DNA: TGTGCCAGCAGCCCGGGGGGTGGGTACGGGGAGCTGTTTTTT.

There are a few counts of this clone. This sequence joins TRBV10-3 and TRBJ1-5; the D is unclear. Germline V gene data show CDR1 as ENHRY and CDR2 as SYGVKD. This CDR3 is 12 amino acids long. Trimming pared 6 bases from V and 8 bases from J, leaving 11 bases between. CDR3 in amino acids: CAISPDGEPQHF. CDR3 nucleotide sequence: TGTGCCATCAGCCCCGATGGAGAGCCCCAGCATTTT.

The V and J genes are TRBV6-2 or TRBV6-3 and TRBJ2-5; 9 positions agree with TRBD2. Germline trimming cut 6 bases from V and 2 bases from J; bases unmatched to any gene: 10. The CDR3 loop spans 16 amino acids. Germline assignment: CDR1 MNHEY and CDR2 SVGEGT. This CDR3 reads CASSRSGRRNQETQYF. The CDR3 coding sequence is TGTGCCAGCAGCCGCAGCGGGAGGCGGAATCAAGAGACCCAGTACTTC.

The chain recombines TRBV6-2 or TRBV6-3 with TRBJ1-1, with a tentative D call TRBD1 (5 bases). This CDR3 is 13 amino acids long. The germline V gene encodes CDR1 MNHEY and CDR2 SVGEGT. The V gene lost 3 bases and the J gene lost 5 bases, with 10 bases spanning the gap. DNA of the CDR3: TGTGCCAGCAGTTATGAAGGGGTGACTGAAGCTTTCTTT. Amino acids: CASSYEGVTEAFF.

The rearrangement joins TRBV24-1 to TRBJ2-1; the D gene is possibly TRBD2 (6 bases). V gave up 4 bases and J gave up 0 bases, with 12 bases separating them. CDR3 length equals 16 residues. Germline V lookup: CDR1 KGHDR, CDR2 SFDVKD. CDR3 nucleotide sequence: TGTGCCACCAGTGAGAGGGACTCGAGCTCCTACAATGAGCAGTTCTTC. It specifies CATSERDSSSYNEQFF.